Presented here are 20 T cell receptor beta chains from one specimen sequenced in a study of control samples from healthy donors and cancer patients. The repertoire was sequenced with immunoSEQ multiplex PCR; TCRdb's copy has only in-frame clones and lacks some. The table records about 410,000 clones, roughly 90% of them present only once. Sequencing was performed on PBMCs. The receptors shown here come from a man aged 40-49 years with head and neck cancer.

V is TRBV10-3 and J is TRBJ2-3; D is perhaps TRBD2 (6 bases). The CDR3 spans 15 residues. The germline V gene has CDR1 ENHRY and CDR2 SYGVKD. Trimming took off 2 bases at V and 5 bases at J, with 14 bases between the two ends. CDR3 in amino acids: CAISEIRGREDTQYF. The CDR3 bases are TGTGCCATCAGTGAGATCCGAGGGCGGGAAGATACGCAGTATTTT.

In its sample, this clone was seen once. This rearrangement joins TRBV2 to TRBJ1-2; D call uncertain. V was clipped by 7 bases and J by 4 bases, with 13 bases between them. CDR1 is SNHLY and CDR2 is FYNNEI in the germline V gene. The CDR3 spans 13 residues. The CDR3 region has the DNA TGTGCCAGCATCTCAGAGACTGGCTATGGCTACACCTTC. It is translated as CASISETGYGYTF.

This rearrangement joins TRBV7-3 to TRBJ2-1; TRBD2 agrees at 10 bases. V dropped 5 bases and J dropped 7; count of bases not matched to a gene: 8. The CDR3 has 15 amino acids. CDR1 and CDR2 (germline): SGHTA, FQGTGA. The CDR3 spells CASSHELAGVNEQFF. In DNA form, the CDR3 reads TGTGCCAGCAGCCACGAGCTAGCGGGAGTAAATGAGCAGTTCTTC.

The chain couples TRBV6-1 to TRBJ2-1; D remains unclear. Looked up from germline, CDR1 is MNHNS and CDR2 is SASEGT. The CDR3 runs to 12 residues. Deletions cut 3 bases from V and 8 bases from J, with 8 bases between. The CDR3 region has the DNA TGTGCCAGCAGTGAGGGTAGACATGAGCAGTTCTTC. Its translation is CASSEGRHEQFF.

The chain recombines TRBV30 with TRBJ2-2, with 9 nucleotides matching TRBD1. This CDR3 has 13 amino acids. CDR1 is GTSNPN, CDR2 SVGIG, per germline (reference sequence). V shed 4 bases, J shed 6 bases, and the junction held 3 bases outside the gene matches. CDR3 coding DNA: TGTGCCTGGAAACAGGGGGCATCCGGGGAGCTGTTTTTT. Encoded protein: CAWKQGASGELFF. The whole variable domain, remainder taken from reference TRBV30 and TRBJ2-2, is SQTIHQWPATLVQPVGSPLSLECTVEGTSNPNLYWYRQAAGRGLQLLFYSVGIGQISSEVPQNLSASRPQDRQFILSSKKLLLSDSGFYLCAWKQGASGELFFGEGSRLTVL.

This sequence joins TRBV28 and TRBJ2-7; D ambiguous. CDR3 size: 15 residues. Trimming took off 3 bases at V and 2 bases at J, with 14 bases between the two ends. CDR1 is MDHEN, CDR2 SYDVKM, per germline. The CDR3 DNA is TGTGCCAGCAGTTTTAGGGCCCAAGGCACCTACGAGCAGTACTTC. Residues: CASSFRAQGTYEQYF. The whole variable domain, filled in from reference TRBV28 and TRBJ2-7, reads DVKVTQSSRYLVKRTGEKVFLECVQDMDHENMFWYRQDPGLGLRLIYFSYDVKMKEKGDIPEGYSVSREKKERFSLILESASTNQTSMYLCASSFRAQGTYEQYFGPGTRLTVT.

V is TRBV6-5 and J is TRBJ2-2; the D is unclear. V shed 7 bases and J shed 4 bases, with 7 bases lying between them. Germline CDR1 and CDR2: MNHEY and SVGAGI. The CDR3 spans 12 residues. CDR3 sequence: CASTIGTGELFF. CDR3 in DNA: TGTGCCAGCACAATAGGCACCGGGGAGCTGTTTTTT.

The chain combines TRBV4-3 with TRBJ2-7, with TRBD2 as a possible D gene (6 bases). Trimming removed 4 bases at V and 7 bases at J, with 17 bases between. The V gene's germline CDR1 is LGHNA and CDR2 YSLEER. The CDR3 covers 14 residues. DNA for the CDR3: TGCGCCAGCAGCCTTGGAGGGAGTTCACGGGAGCAGTACTTC. Amino acid sequence: CASSLGGSSREQYF.

This rearrangement joins TRBV11-2 to TRBJ2-7; D is unclear. V lost 2 bases and J 5 bases, leaving 10 bases between the germline ends. Looked up from germline, CDR1 is SGHAT and CDR2 is FQNNGV. This CDR3 spans 13 amino acids. Here the CDR3 reads CASSLRPNDEQYF. The CDR3 region has the DNA TGTGCCAGCAGCTTACGACCCAATGACGAGCAGTACTTC.

J is TRBJ1-6 and V is TRBV7-2; weak D call: TRBD1 (6 bases). The germline V gene has CDR1 SGHTA and CDR2 FQGNSA. V was trimmed by 5 bases and J by 5 bases, leaving 13 bases between them. The CDR3 spans 15 residues. The CDR3 sequence is CASSRGAVNNSPLHF. CDR3 nucleotide sequence: TGTGCCAGCAGCAGGGGGGCAGTGAATAATTCACCCCTCCACTTT.

The chain recombines TRBV9 with TRBJ2-2; 12 bases align to TRBD2. The J segment lost 7 bases and the V segment lost 0 bases, leaving 4 bases of the junction unmatched. CDR3 length: 16 residues. Per germline, CDR1 SGDLS and CDR2 YYNGEE. CDR3: CASSVGLAGVGGELFF. DNA of the CDR3: TGTGCCAGCAGCGTAGGACTAGCGGGAGTGGGCGGGGAGCTGTTTTTT.

The CDR3: CASSVAGLSGNTIYF. DNA of the CDR3: TGTGCCAGCAGCGTAGCGGGGCTCTCTGGAAACACCATATATTTT. The chain combines TRBV9 with TRBJ1-3; TRBD1 is a possible D gene (5 bases). Germline CDR1 SGDLS, CDR2 YYNGEE. There are 15 residues in the CDR3. Between the trimmed V and J ends, which lost 0 bases and 0 bases, there was a span of 7 bases.

The chain combines TRBV4-1 with TRBJ2-7; the D gene is possibly TRBD2 (6 bases). This CDR3 is built from 16 residues. CDR1 and CDR2 (germline): MGHRA, YSYEKL. Trimming pared 2 bases from V and 3 bases from J, leaving 17 bases between. CDR3 coding DNA: TGCGCCAGCAGCCAACCCCCGGGACTTGGGGACTACGAGCAGTACTTC. Translated, it gives CASSQPPGLGDYEQYF.

This clone was picked up one time. The chain combines TRBV9 with TRBJ1-2; tentative D call: TRBD1 (6 bases). This CDR3 spans 14 amino acids. Germline CDR1 is SGDLS and CDR2 is YYNGEE. V was cut by 3 bases and J by 0 bases, with 9 bases left in between. The CDR3 nucleotides read TGTGCCAGCAGCGCACAGGGAGCTAACTATGGCTACACCTTC. This translates into CASSAQGANYGYTF.

V gene TRBV29-1 combines with J gene TRBJ1-5; 8 bases agree with TRBD1. CDR1 and CDR2 from the germline V gene are SQVTM and ANQGSEA. Trimming removed 6 bases from V and 5 bases from J; junction bases left unmatched: 3. There are 12 residues in the CDR3. The CDR3 is CSVQGADQPQHF. CDR3 nucleotides: TGCAGCGTGCAGGGGGCAGATCAGCCCCAGCATTTT. The variable domain in full, with the rest retrieved from reference TRBV29-1 and TRBJ1-5, is SAVISQKPSRDICQRGTSLTIQCQVDSQVTMMFWYRQQPGQSLTLIATANQGSEATYESGFVIDKFPISRPNLTFSTLTVSNMSPEDSSIYLCSVQGADQPQHFGDGTRLSIL.

The J gene is TRBJ2-3, the V gene TRBV10-3; D gene unclear. V shed 0 bases and J shed 0 bases, with 16 bases lying between them. CDR3 length: 18 residues. Germline V gene sequence: CDR1 ENHRY, CDR2 SYGVKD. Written as DNA, the CDR3 is TGTGCCATCAGTGAGTCGCTATACCCAGTAGGGAGCACAGATACGCAGTATTTT. It codes for CAISESLYPVGSTDTQYF.

The CDR3 is CASSSMEGFTGELFF. Written as DNA, the CDR3 is TGTGCCAGCAGCTCGATGGAGGGCTTCACCGGGGAGCTGTTTTTT. The chain links TRBV5-4 to TRBJ2-2; possibly TRBD2 for D (6 bases). The germline gives CDR1 SGHNT, CDR2 YYREEE (reference sequence). Deletions cut 3 bases from V and 4 bases from J, with 13 bases between. This CDR3 is built from 15 residues.

The V call is TRBV10-3, the J call TRBJ2-6; no clear D gene. Between the trimmed V and J ends, which lost 8 bases and 0 bases, there was a span of 11 bases. Germline V gives CDR1 ENHRY, CDR2 SYGVKD. This CDR3 spans 15 amino acids. DNA for the CDR3: TGTGCCATCGGGTGGGTTAGCTCTGGGGCCAACGTCCTGACTTTC. Its translation: CAIGWVSSGANVLTF.

The genes are TRBV6-5 and TRBJ2-7, with 7 bases lining up with TRBD1. The germline gives CDR1 MNHEY, CDR2 SVGAGI. The ends lost 4 bases at V and 2 bases at J; junction bases unmatched: 5. CDR3 length: 14 residues. As DNA, the CDR3 is TGTGCCAGCAGTTCGGGACAGTTTCCCTACGAGCAGTACTTC. It specifies CASSSGQFPYEQYF.

The chain links TRBV10-2 to TRBJ2-7, with 10 bases fitting TRBD1. The V gene end was trimmed by 6 bases and the J gene end by 4 bases; junction bases not matched to a gene: 6. The CDR3 is made up of 14 amino acids. Germline assignment: CDR1 WSHSY and CDR2 SAAADI. The CDR3 sequence is CASRKTGGRYEQYF. As DNA, the CDR3 is TGCGCCAGCAGAAAGACAGGGGGCCGGTACGAGCAGTACTTC.